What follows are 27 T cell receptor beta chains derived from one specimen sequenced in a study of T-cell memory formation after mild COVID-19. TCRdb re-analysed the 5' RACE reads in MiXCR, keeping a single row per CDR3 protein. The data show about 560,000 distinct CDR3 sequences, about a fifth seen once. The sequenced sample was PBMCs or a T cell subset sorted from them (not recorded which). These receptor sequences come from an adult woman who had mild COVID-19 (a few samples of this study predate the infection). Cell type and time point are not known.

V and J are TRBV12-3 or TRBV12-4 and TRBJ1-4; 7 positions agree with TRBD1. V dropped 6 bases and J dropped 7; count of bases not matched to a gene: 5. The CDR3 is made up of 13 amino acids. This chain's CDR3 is CASRGQMGEKLFF. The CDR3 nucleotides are TGTGCCAGCAGGGGACAGATGGGTGAAAAACTGTTTTTT.

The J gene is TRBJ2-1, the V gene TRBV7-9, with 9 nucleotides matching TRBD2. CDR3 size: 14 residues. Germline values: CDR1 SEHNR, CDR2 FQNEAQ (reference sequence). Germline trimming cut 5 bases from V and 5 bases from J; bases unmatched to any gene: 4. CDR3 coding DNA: TGTGCCAGCAGCCCAGTAGCGGGAGACAATGAGCAGTTCTTC. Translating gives CASSPVAGDNEQFF.

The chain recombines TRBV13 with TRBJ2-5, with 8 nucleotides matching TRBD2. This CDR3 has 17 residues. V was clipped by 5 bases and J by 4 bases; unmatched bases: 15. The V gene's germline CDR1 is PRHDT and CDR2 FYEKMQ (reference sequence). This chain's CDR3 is CASSPRSSGTLGETQYF. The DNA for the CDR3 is TGTGCCAGCAGCCCCCGTAGTAGCGGGACCTTGGGAGAGACCCAGTACTTC.

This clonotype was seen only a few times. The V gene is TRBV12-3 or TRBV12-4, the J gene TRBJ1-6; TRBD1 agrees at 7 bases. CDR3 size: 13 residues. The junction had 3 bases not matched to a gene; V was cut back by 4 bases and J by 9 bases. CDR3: CASSSRGGSPLHF. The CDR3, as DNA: TGTGCCAGCAGTTCCAGGGGGGGTTCACCCCTCCACTTT.

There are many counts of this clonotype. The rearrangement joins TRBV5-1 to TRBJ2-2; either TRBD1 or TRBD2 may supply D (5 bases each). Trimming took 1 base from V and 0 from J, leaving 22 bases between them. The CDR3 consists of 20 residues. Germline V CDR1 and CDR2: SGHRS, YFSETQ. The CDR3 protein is CASSLFPVDGTPANTGELFF. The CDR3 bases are TGCGCCAGCAGCTTGTTTCCTGTAGACGGGACGCCCGCGAACACCGGGGAGCTGTTTTTT.

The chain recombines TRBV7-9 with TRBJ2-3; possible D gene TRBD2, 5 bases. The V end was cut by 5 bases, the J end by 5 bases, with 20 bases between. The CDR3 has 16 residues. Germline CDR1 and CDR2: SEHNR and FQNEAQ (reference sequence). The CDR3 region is CASSSLLLGAVDTQYF. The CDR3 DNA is TGTGCCAGCAGCAGCCTTCTTCTGGGAGCAGTAGATACGCAGTATTTT.

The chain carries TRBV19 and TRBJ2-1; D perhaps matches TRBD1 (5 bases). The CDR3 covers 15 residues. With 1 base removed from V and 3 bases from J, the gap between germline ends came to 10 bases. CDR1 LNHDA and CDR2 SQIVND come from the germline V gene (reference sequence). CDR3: CASSIVGVLYNEQFF. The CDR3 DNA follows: TGTGCCAGTAGTATAGTAGGGGTCCTCTACAATGAGCAGTTCTTC.

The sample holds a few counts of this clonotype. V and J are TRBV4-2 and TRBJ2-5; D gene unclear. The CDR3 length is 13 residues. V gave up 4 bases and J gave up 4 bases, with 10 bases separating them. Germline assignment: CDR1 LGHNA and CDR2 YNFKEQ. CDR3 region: CASSPRPSETQYF. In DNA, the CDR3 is TGTGCCAGCAGCCCCAGGCCGTCAGAGACCCAGTACTTC.

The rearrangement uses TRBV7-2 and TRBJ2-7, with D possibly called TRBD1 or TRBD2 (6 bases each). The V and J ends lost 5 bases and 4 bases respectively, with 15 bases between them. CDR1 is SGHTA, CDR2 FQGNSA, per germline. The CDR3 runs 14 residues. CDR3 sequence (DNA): TGTGCCAGCAGCCCCAGTATAGGGGGGTACGAGCAGTACTTC. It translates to CASSPSIGGYEQYF.

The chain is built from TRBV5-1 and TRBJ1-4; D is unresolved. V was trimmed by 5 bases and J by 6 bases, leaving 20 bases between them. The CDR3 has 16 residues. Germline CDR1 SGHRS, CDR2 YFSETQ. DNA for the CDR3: TGCGCCAGCAGATTAAATGTGGGCCAGGTCTATGAAAAACTGTTTTTT. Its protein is CASRLNVGQVYEKLFF. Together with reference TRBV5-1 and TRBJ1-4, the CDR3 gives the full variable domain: KAGVTQTPRYLIKTRGQQVTLSCSPISGHRSVSWYQQTPGQGLQFLFEYFSETQRNKGNFPGRFSGRQFSNSRSEMNVSTLELGDSALYLCASRLNVGQVYEKLFFGSGTQLSVL.

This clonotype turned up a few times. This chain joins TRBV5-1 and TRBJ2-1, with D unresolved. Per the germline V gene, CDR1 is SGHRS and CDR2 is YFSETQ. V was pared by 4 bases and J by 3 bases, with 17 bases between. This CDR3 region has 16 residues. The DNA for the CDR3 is TGCGCCAGCAGCCCTCGACCCGACCCCTACTACAATGAGCAGTTCTTC. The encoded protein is CASSPRPDPYYNEQFF. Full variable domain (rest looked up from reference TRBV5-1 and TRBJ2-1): KAGVTQTPRYLIKTRGQQVTLSCSPISGHRSVSWYQQTPGQGLQFLFEYFSETQRNKGNFPGRFSGRQFSNSRSEMNVSTLELGDSALYLCASSPRPDPYYNEQFFGPGTRLTVL.

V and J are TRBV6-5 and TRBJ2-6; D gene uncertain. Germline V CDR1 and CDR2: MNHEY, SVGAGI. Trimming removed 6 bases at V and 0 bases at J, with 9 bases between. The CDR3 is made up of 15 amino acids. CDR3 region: CASSRLGSGANVLTF. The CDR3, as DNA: TGTGCCAGCAGCCGCCTAGGCTCTGGGGCCAACGTCCTGACTTTC.

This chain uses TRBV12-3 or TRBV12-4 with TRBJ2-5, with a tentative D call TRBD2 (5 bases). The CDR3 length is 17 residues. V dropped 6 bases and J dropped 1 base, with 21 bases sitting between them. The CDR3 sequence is CASSHLIGPGSQETQYF. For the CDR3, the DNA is TGTGCCAGCAGCCACTTGATAGGGCCGGGGTCCCAAGAGACCCAGTACTTC.

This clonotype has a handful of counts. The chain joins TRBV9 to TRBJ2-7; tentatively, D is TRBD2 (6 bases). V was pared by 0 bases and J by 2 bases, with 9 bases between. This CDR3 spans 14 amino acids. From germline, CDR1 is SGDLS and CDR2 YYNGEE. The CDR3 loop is CASSVAGDPYEQYF. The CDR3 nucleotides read TGTGCCAGCAGCGTAGCGGGAGACCCCTACGAGCAGTACTTC.

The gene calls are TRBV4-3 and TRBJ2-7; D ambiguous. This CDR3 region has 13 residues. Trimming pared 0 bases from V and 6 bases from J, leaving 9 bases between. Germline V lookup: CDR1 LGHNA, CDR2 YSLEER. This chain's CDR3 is CASSQDRWAEQYF. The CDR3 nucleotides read TGCGCCAGCAGCCAAGATCGGTGGGCCGAGCAGTACTTC.

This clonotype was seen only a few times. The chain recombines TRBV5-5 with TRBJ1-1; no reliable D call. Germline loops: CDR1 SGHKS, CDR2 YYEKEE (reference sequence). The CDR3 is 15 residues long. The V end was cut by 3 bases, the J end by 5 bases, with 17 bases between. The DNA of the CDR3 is TGTGCCAGCAGCTCCCGGGCAGACATAAGTACTGAAGCTTTCTTT. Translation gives CASSSRADISTEAFF.

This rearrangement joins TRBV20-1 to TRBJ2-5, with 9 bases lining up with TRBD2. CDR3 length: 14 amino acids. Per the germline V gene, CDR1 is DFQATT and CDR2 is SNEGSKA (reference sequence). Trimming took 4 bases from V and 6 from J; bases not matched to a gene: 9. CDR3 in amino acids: CSATAGGQDKTQYF. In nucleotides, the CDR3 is TGCAGTGCTACAGCGGGGGGCCAAGATAAGACCCAGTACTTC.

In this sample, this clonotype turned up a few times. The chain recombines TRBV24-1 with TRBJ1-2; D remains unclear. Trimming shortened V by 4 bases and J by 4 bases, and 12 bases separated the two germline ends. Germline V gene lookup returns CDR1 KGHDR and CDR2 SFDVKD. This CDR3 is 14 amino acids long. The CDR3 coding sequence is TGTGCCACCAGTGAAACCGGACGTCTCTATGGCTACACCTTC. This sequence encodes CATSETGRLYGYTF.

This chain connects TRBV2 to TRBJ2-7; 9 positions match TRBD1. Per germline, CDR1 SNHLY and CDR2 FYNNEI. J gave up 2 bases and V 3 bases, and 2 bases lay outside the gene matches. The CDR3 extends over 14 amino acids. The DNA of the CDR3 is TGTGCCAGCAGTGACAGGGACAGGGCCTACGAGCAGTACTTC. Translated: CASSDRDRAYEQYF.

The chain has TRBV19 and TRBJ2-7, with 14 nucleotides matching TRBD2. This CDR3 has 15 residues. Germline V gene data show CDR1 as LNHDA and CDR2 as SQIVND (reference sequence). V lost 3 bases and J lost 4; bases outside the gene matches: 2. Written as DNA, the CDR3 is TGTGCCAGTAGTATTCGGACTAGCGGGAGGTACGAGCAGTACTTC. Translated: CASSIRTSGRYEQYF.

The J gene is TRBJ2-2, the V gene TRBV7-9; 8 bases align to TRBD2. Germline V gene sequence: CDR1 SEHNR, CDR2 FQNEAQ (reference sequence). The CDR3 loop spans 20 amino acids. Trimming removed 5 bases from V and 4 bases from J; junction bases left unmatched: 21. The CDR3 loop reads CASSLQILGLGRGGTGELFF. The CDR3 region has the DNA TGTGCCAGCAGCCTCCAGATCCTGGGACTAGGTCGGGGCGGCACCGGGGAGCTGTTTTTT.

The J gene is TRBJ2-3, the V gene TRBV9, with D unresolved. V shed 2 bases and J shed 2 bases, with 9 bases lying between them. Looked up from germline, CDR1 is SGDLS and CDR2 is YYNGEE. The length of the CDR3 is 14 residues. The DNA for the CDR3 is TGTGCCAGCAGCGTGACATCCACCACAGATACGCAGTATTTT. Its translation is CASSVTSTTDTQYF.

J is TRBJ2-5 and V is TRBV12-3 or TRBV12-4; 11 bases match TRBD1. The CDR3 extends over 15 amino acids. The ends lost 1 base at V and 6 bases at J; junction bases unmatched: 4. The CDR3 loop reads CASSLGTGGMKTQYF. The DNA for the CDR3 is TGTGCCAGCAGTTTAGGGACAGGGGGCATGAAGACCCAGTACTTC.

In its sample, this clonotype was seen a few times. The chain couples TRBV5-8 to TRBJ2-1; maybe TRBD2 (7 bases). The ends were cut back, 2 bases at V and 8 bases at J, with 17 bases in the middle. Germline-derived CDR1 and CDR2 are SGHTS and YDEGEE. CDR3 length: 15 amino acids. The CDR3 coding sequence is TGTGCCAGCAGCTTCGGTTATGGGGGGGCGGATGAGCAGTTCTTC. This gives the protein CASSFGYGGADEQFF.

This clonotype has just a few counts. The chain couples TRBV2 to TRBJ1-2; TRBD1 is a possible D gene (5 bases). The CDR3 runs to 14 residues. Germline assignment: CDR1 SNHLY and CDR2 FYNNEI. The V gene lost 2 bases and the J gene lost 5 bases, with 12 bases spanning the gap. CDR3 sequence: CASSEQGPGYGYTF. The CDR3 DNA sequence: TGTGCCAGCAGTGAACAGGGCCCGGGGTATGGCTACACCTTC.

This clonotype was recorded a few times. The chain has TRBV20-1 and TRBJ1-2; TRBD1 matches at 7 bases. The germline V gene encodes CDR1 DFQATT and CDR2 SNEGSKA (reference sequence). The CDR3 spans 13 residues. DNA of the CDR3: TGCAGCCCAAGACAGGGACTTAACTATGGCTACACCTTC. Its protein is CSPRQGLNYGYTF.

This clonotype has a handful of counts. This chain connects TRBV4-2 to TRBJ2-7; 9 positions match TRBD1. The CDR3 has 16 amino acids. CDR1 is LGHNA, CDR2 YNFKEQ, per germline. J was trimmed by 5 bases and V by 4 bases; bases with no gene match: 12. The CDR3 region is CASSPLQGANPHEQYF. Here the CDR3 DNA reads TGTGCCAGCAGCCCGCTACAGGGGGCTAATCCCCACGAGCAGTACTTC.